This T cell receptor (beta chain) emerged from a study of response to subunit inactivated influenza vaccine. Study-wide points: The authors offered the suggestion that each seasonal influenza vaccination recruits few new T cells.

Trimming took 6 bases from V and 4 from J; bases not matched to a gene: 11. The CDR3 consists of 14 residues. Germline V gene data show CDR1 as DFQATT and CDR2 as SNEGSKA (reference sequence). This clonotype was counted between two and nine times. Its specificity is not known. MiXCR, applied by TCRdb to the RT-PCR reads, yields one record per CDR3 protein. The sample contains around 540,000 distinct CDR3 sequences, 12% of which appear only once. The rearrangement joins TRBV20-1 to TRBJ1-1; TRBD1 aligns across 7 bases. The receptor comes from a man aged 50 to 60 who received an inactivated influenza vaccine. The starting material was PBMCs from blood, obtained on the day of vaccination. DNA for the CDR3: TGCAGTGCAACTCCACAGGGGATCTCCACTGAAGCTTTCTTT. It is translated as CSATPQGISTEAFF.